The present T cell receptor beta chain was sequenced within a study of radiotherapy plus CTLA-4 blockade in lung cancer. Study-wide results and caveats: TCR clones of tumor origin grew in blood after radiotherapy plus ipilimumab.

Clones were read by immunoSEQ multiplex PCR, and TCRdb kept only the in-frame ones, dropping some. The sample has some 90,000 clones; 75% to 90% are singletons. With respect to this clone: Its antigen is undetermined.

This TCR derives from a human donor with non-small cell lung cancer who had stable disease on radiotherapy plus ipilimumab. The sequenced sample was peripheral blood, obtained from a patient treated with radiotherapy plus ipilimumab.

This CDR3 reads CSVEQGSWRGAYEQYF. The CDR3 coding sequence is TGCAGCGTTGAACAGGGATCCTGGAGGGGCGCCTACGAGCAGTACTTC. The chain links TRBV29-1 to TRBJ2-7, with D perhaps matching TRBD2 (6 bases). Germline-derived CDR1 and CDR2 are SQVTM and ANQGSEA. The V and J ends lost 2 bases and 2 bases respectively, with 19 bases between them. CDR3 length equals 16 residues.